This T cell receptor beta chain emerged from a study of PD-L1 blockade in urothelial cancer. Assay used: immunoSEQ multiplex PCR; TCRdb lists only in-frame clones, some missing. The table records 35,000 or so clones, about a third of them present only once. This clone came up a few times. Its target is unknown. Notes on the study in general: Tumors of patients with durable benefit held more tumor-infiltrating T lymphocytes. Analysis included one FFPE tumor sample per patient, not collected immediately prior to treatment. Tumor-associated clones in the blood of durable-benefit patients grew more at 3 weeks.

The sequence came from a man between 60 and 70 years old with urothelial cancer. The sequenced sample was tumor tissue, obtained before atezolizumab (anti-PD-L1) treatment.

The CDR3 DNA reads TGTGCCAGCAGTACCTACAGCTCTGAAGCTTTCTTT. The encoded protein is CASSTYSSEAFF. The V and J genes are TRBV6-8 and TRBJ1-1, with D uncertain. The CDR3 runs to 12 residues. The germline gives CDR1 MNHGY, CDR2 SAAAGT. V lost 5 bases to trimming and J lost 6 bases, with 10 bases between them.